This T cell receptor (beta chain) was documented in a study of vaccination effects on CD4 cells after COVID-19. CDR3 length: 17 residues. Unmatched junction bases numbered 15, after V lost 6 bases and J lost 5 bases. Whole-study findings and limits: Clones from infection and from vaccination both contracted markedly late after vaccination.

On this clone: Its target is unknown.

CD4+ T cells specific for antigen were expanded with viral peptide pools by the ViraFEST assay before sequencing. The culture ran for roughly ten days before CD4+ T cells were isolated. Nucleocapsid antibody tests were negative, and the vaccine recipients had no prior SARS-CoV-2 infection. Sequenced by immunoSEQ multiplex PCR; TCRdb stores in-frame clones only, minus some. The table lists tens of thousands of clones, around 70% of them singletons, with 20% to 30% in the top ten. The rearrangement links TRBV23-1 to TRBJ2-5; TRBD1 aligns across 10 bases. TRBV23-1 is an ORF; its function is uncertain. This TCR was sampled from a human donor who received a COVID-19 vaccine. The source was CD4+ T cells from PBMCs cultured with HCoV-OC43 spike peptides, collected before COVID-19 vaccination. Subset noted: HCoV-OC43 spike overlapping peptide pool stimulation. CDR3 in amino acids: CASSPSPDRGRWETQYF. The DNA of the CDR3 is TGCGCCAGCAGCCCCAGCCCGGACAGGGGGAGGTGGGAGACCCAGTACTTC.